Below are 15 T cell receptor beta chains sequenced from a single sample in a study of OX40 agonist ivuxolimab in advanced cancers. Repertoires were generated with immunoSEQ multiplex PCR, while TCRdb's copy carries only in-frame clones and drops some. The sample holds 75,000 to 100,000 clones, roughly nine tenths seen once. Source: CD4+ or CD8+ T cells sorted from blood, taken in a trial of the OX40 agonist ivuxolimab. These receptors all stem from an adult with an advanced solid tumor such as melanoma, head and neck, liver or kidney cancer.

This chain connects TRBV27 to TRBJ1-1; 10 nucleotides line up with TRBD1. V dropped 1 base and J dropped 4; count of bases not matched to a gene: 3. The CDR3 spans 15 residues. From germline, CDR1 is MNHEY and CDR2 SMNVEV (reference sequence). Here the CDR3 reads CASSLYRDRGTEAFF. As DNA, the CDR3 is TGTGCCAGCAGTTTATATCGGGACAGGGGCACTGAAGCTTTCTTT.

The chain recombines TRBV9 with TRBJ2-5, with TRBD2 matching 7 bases. Germline CDR1 is SGDLS and CDR2 is YYNGEE. V was pared by 0 bases and J by 4 bases, with 3 bases of the junction left unmatched. This CDR3 is built from 14 residues. As DNA, the CDR3 is TGTGCCAGCAGCGTAGATACGGGAGGAGAGACCCAGTACTTC. Amino acid sequence: CASSVDTGGETQYF.

V usage is TRBV18 and J usage is TRBJ2-2; a weak D match, TRBD1 (6 bases). This CDR3 spans 14 amino acids. The V gene lost 2 bases and the J gene lost 7 bases, with 11 bases spanning the gap. The germline CDR1 and CDR2 sequences are KGHSH and LQKENI. In nucleotides, the CDR3 is TGTGCCAGCTCACCAGGCAGGGGTGTCGGGGAGCTGTTTTTT. Residues: CASSPGRGVGELFF.

The chain recombines TRBV10-2 with TRBJ2-1, with D perhaps matching TRBD2 (5 bases). The CDR3 sequence is 16 residues long. CDR1 is WSHSY and CDR2 is SAAADI in the germline V gene. The V gene lost 3 bases and the J gene lost 2 bases, with 14 bases spanning the gap. The CDR3 region is CASSDTRRTAYNEQFF. The CDR3 nucleotides are TGCGCCAGCAGTGATACCCGTAGGACTGCCTACAATGAGCAGTTCTTC.

The CDR3 DNA reads TGTGCCAGCAGCCCGCAACTAGCGGGATTGACAGATACGCAGTATTTT. This encodes CASSPQLAGLTDTQYF. The V and J genes are TRBV7-2 and TRBJ2-3; TRBD2 agrees at 10 bases. After removal of 5 bases from V and 3 bases from J, the junction contained 8 bases not matched to a gene. From germline, CDR1 is SGHTA and CDR2 FQGNSA. The CDR3 has 16 residues.

The chain combines TRBV9 with TRBJ2-1; 7 nucleotides align to TRBD1. The CDR3 is 15 amino acids. Germline V gives CDR1 SGDLS, CDR2 YYNGEE. After removal of 5 bases from V and 6 bases from J, the junction contained 11 bases not matched to a gene. CDR3 DNA: TGTGCCAGCAGTGCCGGGACAGCCCTTCCCAATGAGCAGTTCTTC. This encodes CASSAGTALPNEQFF.

The chain employs TRBV7-9 and TRBJ2-2, with D possibly TRBD1 on 6 matching bases. Trimming took 10 bases from V and 6 from J, leaving 15 bases between them. This CDR3 comprises 13 residues. Germline V gene data show CDR1 as SEHNR and CDR2 as FQNEAQ (reference sequence). CDR3: CAIQNRESGELFF. In DNA form, the CDR3 reads TGTGCCATCCAAAACAGGGAGTCCGGGGAGCTGTTTTTT. The variable domain in full, with the rest retrieved from reference TRBV7-9 and TRBJ2-2, is DTGVSQNPRHKITKRGQNVTFRCDPISEHNRLYWYRQTLGQGPEFLTYFQNEAQLEKSRLLSDRFSAERPKGSFSTLEIQRTEQGDSAMYLCAIQNRESGELFFGEGSRLTVL.

This chain joins TRBV25-1 and TRBJ1-5; 8 nucleotides align to TRBD1. V shed 9 bases and J 2 bases; nucleotides not matched to a gene: 12. Germline lookup yields CDR1 MGHDK and CDR2 SYGVNS. CDR3 length equals 16 residues. As DNA, the CDR3 is TGTGCCAGTACCCGCGGGACAGGAGTTGGCAATCAGCCCCAGCATTTT. Its translation is CASTRGTGVGNQPQHF.

V is TRBV19 and J is TRBJ2-2; D remains unclear. Germline V gives CDR1 LNHDA, CDR2 SQIVND (reference sequence). The germline V and J ends were trimmed by 3 bases and 5 bases, with 4 bases remaining between them. The CDR3 runs 12 residues. The DNA of the CDR3 is TGTGCCAGTAGTATTGGGACCGGGGAGCTGTTTTTT. Protein sequence: CASSIGTGELFF.

The rearrangement joins TRBV14 to TRBJ2-1; D is ambiguous. The CDR3 loop spans 14 amino acids. Germline assignment: CDR1 SGHDN and CDR2 FVKESK. V was trimmed by 4 bases and J by 6 bases, leaving 13 bases between them. As DNA, the CDR3 is TGTGCCAGCAGCCGTTTTTTGGGGTCCAATGAGCAGTTCTTC. Its translation is CASSRFLGSNEQFF.

The CDR3 spells CASRRGRGAYEQYF. The CDR3 bases are TGTGCCAGCAGAAGGGGAAGGGGGGCCTACGAGCAGTACTTC. The chain employs TRBV6-1 and TRBJ2-7; D is tentatively TRBD1 or TRBD2 (6 bases each). V lost 6 bases to trimming and J lost 2 bases, with 14 bases between them. The CDR3 is made up of 14 amino acids. Germline values: CDR1 MNHNS, CDR2 SASEGT.

Points on this clone: Other DNA sequences from this sample encode an identical CDR3 as well. This chain links TRBV4-1 with TRBJ2-7; D might be TRBD1 (6 bases). Germline loops: CDR1 MGHRA, CDR2 YSYEKL. The CDR3 loop spans 14 amino acids. Trimming shortened V by 3 bases and J by 3 bases, and 12 bases separated the two germline ends. In DNA, the CDR3 is TGCGCCAGCAGCCAGCCGGACAGTCTCTACGAGCAGTACTTC. This codes for CASSQPDSLYEQYF.

As to this clone: The sample has other DNA sequences that encode this CDR3 too. V usage is TRBV19 and J usage is TRBJ1-1; D might be TRBD1 (6 bases). The CDR3 length is 14 residues. The V gene lost 3 bases and the J gene lost 4 bases, with 12 bases spanning the gap. Germline CDR1 LNHDA, CDR2 SQIVND (reference sequence). The DNA for the CDR3 is TGTGCCAGTAGTATTCAGGGGAGAGGCACTGAAGCTTTCTTT. Residues: CASSIQGRGTEAFF.

This clone appeared once. The sample carries other DNA sequences with the same CDR3. V is TRBV15 and J is TRBJ2-7; the D call may be TRBD1 or TRBD2 (5 bases each). This CDR3 comprises 14 residues. The ends were cut back, 0 bases at V and 2 bases at J, with 8 bases in the middle. The germline V gene encodes CDR1 LNHNV and CDR2 YYDKDF (reference sequence). CDR3 residues: CATSRDRGPYEQYF. The CDR3 region has the DNA TGTGCCACCAGCAGAGATCGGGGACCCTACGAGCAGTACTTC.

This clone came up once. The chain employs TRBV5-1 and TRBJ2-1, with unresolved D. The CDR3 consists of 16 residues. CDR1 and CDR2 (germline): SGHRS, YFSETQ. The germline V and J ends were trimmed by 1 base and 0 bases, with 11 bases remaining between them. The CDR3 region has the DNA TGCGCCAGCAGCTTGTTTGGGAAGACCTCCTACAATGAGCAGTTCTTC. This sequence encodes CASSLFGKTSYNEQFF.